This T cell receptor beta chain originates from a study of blood T cell repertoires in COVID-19. Study as a whole: PBMCs, B-cell-depleted T cells, or T cells provided the cDNA or gDNA that made up the material.

Per the study methods: Amplification of reference gene primers was used by the study to estimate nucleated cell counts. The protocol was immunoSEQ multiplex PCR, while the TCRdb copy is restricted to in-frame clones and leaves out a portion. The V and J calls and clone size are taken from that table; D and trimming were inferred from the DNA. The table shows 130,000 to 150,000 clones, with 84% occurring only once. The CDR3 length is 15 residues. CDR1 is MNHEY, CDR2 SVGAGI, per germline. The junction had 8 bases not matched to a gene; V was cut back by 5 bases and J by 4 bases. The rearrangement links TRBV6-5 to TRBJ1-2; 9 bases align to TRBD1. This sequence was found in a human donor in a cohort sampled during active COVID-19. Sequencing input: peripheral blood. The CDR3 DNA is TGTGCCAGCAGTCCAACCGGGACAGGGCGCTATGGCTACACCTTC. It is translated as CASSPTGTGRYGYTF.